This TCR beta chain was identified during a study of T cell responses to AZD1222 COVID-19 vaccine. The data were produced by immunoSEQ multiplex PCR, yet TCRdb's version contains in-frame clones alone and is incomplete. The sample contains about 160,000 clones, about 89% of which appear only once. Study-wide findings and caveats: Repertoires were sampled only after the peak T cell response.

As for this clone: No antigen is known for it.

CDR1 is SGHRS, CDR2 YFSETQ, per germline. Germline trimming cut 0 bases from V and 8 bases from J; bases unmatched to any gene: 5. This CDR3 spans 14 amino acids. The TCR was taken from an adult in good health. This chain links TRBV5-1 with TRBJ2-1, with TRBD2 matching 7 bases. This specimen was peripheral blood, taken on day 0 of AZD1222 vaccination. The CDR3 bases are TGCGCCAGCAGCTTGGAACCAGGGAGGGATGAGCAGTTCTTC. Protein product: CASSLEPGRDEQFF.